The clone carrying this T cell receptor (beta chain) was seen only a few times. The antigen is undetermined. This entry comes from a study of T cell responses to AZD1222 COVID-19 vaccine. Generated by immunoSEQ multiplex PCR, the TCRdb table keeps only in-frame clones and is missing some. The sample carries 100,000 to 150,000 clones, more than 80% recorded once. Combined were second doses at about 4 or about 12 weeks. Study-wide results and caveats: Nearly half of unique spike-specific TCRs reportedly avoided B.1.351 and B.1.1.7 mutated regions. Only a handful of AZD1222 recipients were seropositive at baseline. Repertoires were obtained solely post-peak T cell response.

The CDR3 contains 15 residues. In germline, CDR1 is SGHTA, CDR2 FQGNSA. The ends were cut back, 1 base at V and 4 bases at J, with 13 bases in the middle. The sequences come from peripheral blood, collected 28 days after the second AZD1222 dose. The chain uses TRBV7-2 and TRBJ1-1; D unclear. This sequence originates from an adult who received the AZD1222 COVID-19 vaccine. CDR3 DNA sequence: TGTGCCAGCAGCTTAGGGTCAGGAAAAGGCACTGAAGCTTTCTTT. It encodes CASSLGSGKGTEAFF.